This record covers a single T cell receptor beta chain. Antigen: not known. This specimen belongs to a study of T cell responses to AZD1222 COVID-19 vaccine. Here immunoSEQ multiplex PCR was the method, and the copy in TCRdb shows in-frame clones only, minus some. Of about 100,000 clones in the sample, approximately 90% are singletons; the top ten hold approximately 9%. The study's findings and limits: The peak T cell response came first, and repertoires were sampled only after it. Across the whole spike, CD4 TCRs peaked at regions 160-218 and 743-854.

The clonotype originates from an adult who received the AZD1222 COVID-19 vaccine. The input for sequencing was peripheral blood, taken 28 days after the second AZD1222 dose.

The CDR3: CATSRNRLEEKLFF. CDR3 bases: TGTGCCACCAGCAGAAATAGGCTGGAGGAAAAACTGTTTTTT. The rearrangement joins TRBV15 to TRBJ1-4; unclear D gene. In germline, CDR1 is LNHNV, CDR2 YYDKDF (reference sequence). The CDR3 totals 14 residues. V dropped 2 bases and J dropped 8 bases, with 12 bases sitting between them.